This record concerns one TCR beta chain sequence. Its antigen remains unknown. With V trimmed by 6 bases and J by 7 bases, 14 bases remained unmatched. In germline, CDR1 is DFQATT, CDR2 SNEGSKA (reference sequence). The length of the CDR3 is 15 residues. Unique molecular identifiers were used to barcode this TCRbeta library. TCRdb itself ran the PCR reads through MiXCR, one entry per CDR3 protein. The sample consists of 440,000 or so distinct CDR3 sequences, roughly 43% of them appearing once. The data originate from a study of T-cell reconstitution after alpha-beta-depleted transplantation in children. Study conclusions and caveats: In patients about two months after transplant, alpha-beta T cells reportedly arose from several hundred expanded graft clones. Some patients owed their high day-60 TCRbeta diversity to surviving recipient T cells and thymic progenitors.

This TCR derives from a girl aged 2 to 10 with aplastic anemia, due to receive a stem cell transplant. The source was PBMCs, collected before TCRalphabeta/CD19-depleted stem cell transplant. The chain has TRBV20-1 and TRBJ2-2, with TRBD1 identical over 7 bases. The CDR3 nucleotides read TGCAGTGCCCCTCCGAACAGGGGCCGGGGCGGGGAGCTGTTTTTT. Its protein is CSAPPNRGRGGELFF.